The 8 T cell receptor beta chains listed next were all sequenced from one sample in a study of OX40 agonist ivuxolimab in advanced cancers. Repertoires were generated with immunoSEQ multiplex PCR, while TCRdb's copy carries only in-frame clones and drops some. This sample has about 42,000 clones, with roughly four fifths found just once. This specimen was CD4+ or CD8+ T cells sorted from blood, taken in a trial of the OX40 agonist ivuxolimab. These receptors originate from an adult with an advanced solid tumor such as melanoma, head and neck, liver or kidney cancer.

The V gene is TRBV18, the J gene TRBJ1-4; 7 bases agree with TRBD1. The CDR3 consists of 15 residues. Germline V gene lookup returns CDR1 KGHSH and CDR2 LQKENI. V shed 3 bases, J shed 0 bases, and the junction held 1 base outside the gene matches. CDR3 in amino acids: CASSPGQATNEKLFF. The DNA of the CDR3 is TGTGCCAGCTCACCCGGACAGGCAACTAATGAAAAACTGTTTTTT.

The CDR3 region is CASSTDRKNQPQHF. CDR3 in DNA: TGTGCCAGCTCAACGGACAGGAAGAATCAGCCCCAGCATTTT. This chain links TRBV18 with TRBJ1-5; TRBD1 matches 7 bases. This CDR3 comprises 14 residues. Losses at the gene ends were 5 bases for V and 4 bases for J; bases not matched to a gene: 5. Per germline, CDR1 KGHSH and CDR2 LQKENI.

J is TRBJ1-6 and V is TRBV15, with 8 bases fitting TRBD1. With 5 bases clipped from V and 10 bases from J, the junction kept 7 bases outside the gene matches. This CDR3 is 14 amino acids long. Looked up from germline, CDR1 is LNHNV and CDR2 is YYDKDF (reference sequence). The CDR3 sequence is CATSEDRGLSPLHF. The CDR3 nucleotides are TGTGCCACCAGCGAAGACAGGGGATTATCACCCCTCCACTTT.

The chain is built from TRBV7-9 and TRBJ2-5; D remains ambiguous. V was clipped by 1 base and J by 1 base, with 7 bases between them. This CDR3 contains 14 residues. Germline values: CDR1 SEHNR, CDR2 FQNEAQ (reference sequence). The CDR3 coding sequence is TGTGCCAGCAGCTTAGTTGACTTCCAAGAGACCCAGTACTTC. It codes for CASSLVDFQETQYF.

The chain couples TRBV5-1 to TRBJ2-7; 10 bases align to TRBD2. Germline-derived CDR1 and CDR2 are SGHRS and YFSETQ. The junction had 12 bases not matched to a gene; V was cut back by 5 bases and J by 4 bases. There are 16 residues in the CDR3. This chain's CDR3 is CASSMQPGLAKYEQYF. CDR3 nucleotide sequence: TGCGCCAGCAGTATGCAGCCGGGACTAGCGAAGTACGAGCAGTACTTC.

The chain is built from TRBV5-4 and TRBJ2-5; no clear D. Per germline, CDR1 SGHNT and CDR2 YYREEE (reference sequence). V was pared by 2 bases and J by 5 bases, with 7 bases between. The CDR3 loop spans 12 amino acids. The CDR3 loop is CASSFPRETQYF. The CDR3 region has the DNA TGTGCCAGCAGCTTCCCTCGGGAGACCCAGTACTTC.

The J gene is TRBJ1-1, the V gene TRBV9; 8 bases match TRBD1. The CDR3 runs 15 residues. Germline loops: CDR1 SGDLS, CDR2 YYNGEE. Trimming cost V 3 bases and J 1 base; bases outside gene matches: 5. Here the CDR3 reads CASSAHRGENTEAFF. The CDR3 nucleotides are TGTGCCAGCAGCGCCCACAGGGGGGAGAACACTGAAGCTTTCTTT.

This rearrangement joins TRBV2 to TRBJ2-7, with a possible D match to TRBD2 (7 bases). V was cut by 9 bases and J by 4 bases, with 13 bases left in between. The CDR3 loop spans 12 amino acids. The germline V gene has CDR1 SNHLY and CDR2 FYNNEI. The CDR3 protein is CASRGALYEQYV. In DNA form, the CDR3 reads TGTGCCAGTCGGGGGGCCCTTTACGAGCAGTACGTC.